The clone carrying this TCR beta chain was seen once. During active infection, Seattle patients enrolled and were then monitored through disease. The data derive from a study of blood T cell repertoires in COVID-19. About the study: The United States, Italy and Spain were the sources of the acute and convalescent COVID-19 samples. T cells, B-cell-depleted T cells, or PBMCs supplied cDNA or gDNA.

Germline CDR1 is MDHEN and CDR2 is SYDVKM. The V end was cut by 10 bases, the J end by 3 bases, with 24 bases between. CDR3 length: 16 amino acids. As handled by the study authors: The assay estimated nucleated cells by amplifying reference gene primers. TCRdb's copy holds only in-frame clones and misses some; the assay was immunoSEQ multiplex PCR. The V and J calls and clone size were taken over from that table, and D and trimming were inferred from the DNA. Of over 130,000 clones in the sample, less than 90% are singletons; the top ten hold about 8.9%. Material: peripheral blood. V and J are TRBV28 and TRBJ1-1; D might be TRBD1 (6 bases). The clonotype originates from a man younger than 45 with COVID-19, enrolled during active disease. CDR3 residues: CATLPGGHGEYTEAFF. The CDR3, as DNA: TGTGCCACCCTCCCTGGGGGACACGGAGAATACACTGAAGCTTTCTTT.